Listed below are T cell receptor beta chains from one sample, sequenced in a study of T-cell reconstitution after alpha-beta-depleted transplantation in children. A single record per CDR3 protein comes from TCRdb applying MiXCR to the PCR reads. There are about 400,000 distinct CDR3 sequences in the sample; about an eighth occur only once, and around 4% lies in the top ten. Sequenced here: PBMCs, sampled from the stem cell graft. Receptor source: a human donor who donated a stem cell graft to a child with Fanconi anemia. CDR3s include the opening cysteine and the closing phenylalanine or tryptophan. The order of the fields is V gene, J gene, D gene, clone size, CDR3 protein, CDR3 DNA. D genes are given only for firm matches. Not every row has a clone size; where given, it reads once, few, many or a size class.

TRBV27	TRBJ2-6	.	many	CASSLVSGANVLTF	TGTGCCAGCAGTTTAGTGTCTGGGGCCAACGTCCTGACTTTC
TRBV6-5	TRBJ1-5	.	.	CASSYVGGPQHF	TGTGCCAGCAGTTACGTCGGTGGGCCCCAGCATTTT
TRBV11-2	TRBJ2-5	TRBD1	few	CASSSGQEILQETQYF	TGTGCCAGCAGCTCTGGACAGGAGATACTCCAAGAGACCCAGTACTTC
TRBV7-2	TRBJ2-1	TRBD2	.	CASSLVVAGGLDNEQFF	TGTGCCAGCAGCTTAGTTGTTGCGGGGGGGCTGGACAATGAGCAGTTCTTC
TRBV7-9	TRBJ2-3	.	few	CASSLDTGPDTQYF	TGTGCCAGCAGTCTCGATACCGGCCCAGATACGCAGTATTTT
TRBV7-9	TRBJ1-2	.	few	CASSLRDRNYGYTF	TGTGCCAGCAGCTTACGAGACAGGAACTATGGCTACACCTTC
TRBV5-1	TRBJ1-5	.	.	CASRREEDQPQHF	TGCGCCAGCAGAAGAGAAGAGGATCAGCCCCAGCATTTT
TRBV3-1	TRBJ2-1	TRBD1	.	CASSEQTGAENEQFF	TGTGCCAGCAGCGAACAGACAGGGGCCGAAAATGAGCAGTTCTTC
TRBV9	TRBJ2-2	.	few	CASSPLGMGAGELFF	TGTGCCAGCAGCCCACTTGGAATGGGGGCCGGGGAGCTGTTTTTT
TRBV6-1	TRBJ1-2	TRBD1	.	CASNGGTGIYGYTF	TGTGCCAGCAACGGAGGGACAGGGATCTATGGCTACACCTTC
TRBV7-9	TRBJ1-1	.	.	CASSFQGFGEAFF	TGTGCCAGCAGCTTTCAGGGATTCGGGGAAGCTTTCTTT
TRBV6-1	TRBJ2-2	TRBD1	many	CASTAGGQGHGELFF	TGTGCCAGCACTGCCGGGGGACAGGGTCACGGGGAGCTGTTTTTT
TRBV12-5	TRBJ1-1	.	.	CASGLGQVNTEAFF	TGTGCTAGTGGTTTGGGACAGGTGAACACTGAAGCTTTCTTT
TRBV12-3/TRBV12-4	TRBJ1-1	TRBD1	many	CASSPISGGNSAFF	TGTGCCAGCAGTCCAATTTCAGGGGGCAATTCCGCTTTCTTT
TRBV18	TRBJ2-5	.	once	CASSLHKQETQYF	TGTGCCAGCTCACTACATAAACAAGAGACCCAGTACTTC
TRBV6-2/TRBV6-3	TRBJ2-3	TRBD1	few	CASGRPGQGTDTQYF	TGTGCCAGCGGTCGACCGGGACAGGGAACAGATACGCAGTATTTT
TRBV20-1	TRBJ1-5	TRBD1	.	CSARGTGWGNQPQHF	TGCAGTGCTAGAGGGACAGGTTGGGGTAATCAGCCCCAGCATTTT
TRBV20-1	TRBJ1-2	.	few	CSARDQGRGHTF	TGCAGTGCTAGAGATCAGGGACGAGGGCACACCTTC
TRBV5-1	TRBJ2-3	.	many	CASSLRERDTQYF	TGCGCCAGCAGCTTGAGGGAAAGAGATACGCAGTATTTT
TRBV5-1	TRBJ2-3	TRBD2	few	CASSVGGGAEDTQYF	TGCGCCAGCAGCGTTGGCGGGGGGGCAGAGGATACGCAGTATTTT
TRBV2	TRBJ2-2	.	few	CASSEDGLLTGELFF	TGTGCCAGCAGTGAGGATGGACTCCTCACCGGGGAGCTGTTTTTT
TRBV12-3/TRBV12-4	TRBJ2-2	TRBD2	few	CASESPPSGGNTGELFF	TGTGCCTCGGAGAGCCCCCCTAGCGGGGGCAACACCGGGGAGCTGTTTTTT
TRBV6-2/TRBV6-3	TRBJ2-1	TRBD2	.	CASSYLRDYHNEQFF	TGTGCCAGCAGTTACCTCCGGGACTACCACAATGAGCAGTTCTTC
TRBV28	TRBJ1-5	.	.	CASSGLPSVGNRVDQPQHF	TGTGCCAGCAGTGGTCTACCATCAGTGGGAAATAGAGTGGATCAGCCCCAGCATTTT
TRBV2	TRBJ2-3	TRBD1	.	CASTSDRGRTDTQYF	TGTGCCAGCACTTCGGACAGGGGACGGACAGATACGCAGTATTTT
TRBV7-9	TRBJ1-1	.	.	CASSPARGVTTEAFF	TGTGCCAGCAGCCCCGCCCGAGGGGTTACCACTGAAGCTTTCTTT
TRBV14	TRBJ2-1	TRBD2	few	CASSQDPRGGIRYNEQFF	TGTGCCAGCAGCCAAGATCCCCGCGGGGGGATACGTTACAATGAGCAGTTCTTC
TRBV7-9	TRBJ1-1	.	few	CASSLGPGLAFF	TGTGCCAGCAGCCTCGGCCCGGGGTTGGCTTTCTTT
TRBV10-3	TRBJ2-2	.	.	CAMGTPGVNTGELFF	TGTGCCATGGGAACCCCCGGGGTGAACACCGGGGAGCTGTTTTTT
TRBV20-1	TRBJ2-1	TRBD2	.	CSAIDVAGVNNEQFF	TGCAGTGCTATAGACGTAGCGGGGGTTAACAATGAGCAGTTCTTC
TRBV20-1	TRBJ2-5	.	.	CSARGTNQETQYF	TGCAGTGCTAGAGGGACTAACCAAGAGACCCAGTACTTC
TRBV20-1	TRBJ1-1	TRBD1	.	CSAKDRGYLGAFF	TGCAGTGCTAAGGACAGGGGATACCTTGGCGCTTTCTTT
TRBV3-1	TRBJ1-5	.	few	CASSQDTGLGSNQPQHF	TGTGCCAGCAGCCAAGACACAGGGCTCGGGAGCAATCAGCCCCAGCATTTT
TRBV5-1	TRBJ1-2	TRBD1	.	CASSLAGTATYGYTF	TGCGCCAGCAGCTTGGCAGGGACAGCGACGTATGGCTACACCTTC
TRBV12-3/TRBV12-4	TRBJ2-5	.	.	CASSFARAETQYF	TGTGCCAGCAGTTTCGCCAGGGCGGAGACCCAGTACTTC
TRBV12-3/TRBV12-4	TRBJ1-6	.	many	CASSLGGNSPLHF	TGTGCCAGCAGCCTTGGTGGTAATTCACCCCTCCACTTT
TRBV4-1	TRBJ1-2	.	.	CASSQDYNSGPFYGYTF	TGCGCCAGCAGCCAAGATTATAACTCGGGTCCCTTTTATGGCTACACCTTC
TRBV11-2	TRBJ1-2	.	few	CASSLAGDVGYGYTF	TGTGCCAGCAGCTTAGCCGGGGATGTGGGCTATGGCTACACCTTC
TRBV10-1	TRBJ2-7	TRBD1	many	CASSRGTASYEQYF	TGCGCCAGCAGTCGAGGGACAGCCTCCTACGAGCAGTACTTC
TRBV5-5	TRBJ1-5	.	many	CASSLASGQNQPQHF	TGTGCCAGCAGCCTCGCCTCAGGGCAAAATCAGCCCCAGCATTTT
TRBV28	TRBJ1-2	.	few	CASSLSRRGSVPF	TGTGCCAGCAGTTTGTCTCGGCGGGGAAGTGTCCCCTTC